The clone carrying this T cell receptor beta chain occurred a few times. No antigen is known for it. Over chemoradiotherapy, repertoires were sampled more than once. This entry comes from a study of chemoradiotherapy in HPV16-positive cancers. In the study overall: A couple of HPV16-positive patients' cells yielded candidate HPV-specific clones and common motifs.

In germline, CDR1 is MDHEN, CDR2 SYDVKM. This CDR3 spans 14 amino acids. V shed 6 bases and J shed 4 bases, with 15 bases lying between them. Data came from immunoSEQ multiplex PCR; TCRdb stores just in-frame clones and leaves some out. The sample carries fewer than 15,000 clones, roughly 78% recorded once. Findings of the study overall: Only a couple of HPV16-positive patients supplied the functional HPV-specificity definition. In HPV16-positive patients, HPV-responsive T-cell expansion tracked better recurrence-free survival.

This TCR was sampled from a human donor with HPV-associated anogenital cancer. The chain has TRBV28 and TRBJ1-2; D possibly corresponds to TRBD1 (6 bases). This sample was gathered from a patient who underwent chemoradiotherapy. The CDR3 protein is CASRKQGEVYGYTF. CDR3 nucleotides: TGTGCCAGCAGGAAACAGGGTGAGGTCTATGGCTACACCTTC.